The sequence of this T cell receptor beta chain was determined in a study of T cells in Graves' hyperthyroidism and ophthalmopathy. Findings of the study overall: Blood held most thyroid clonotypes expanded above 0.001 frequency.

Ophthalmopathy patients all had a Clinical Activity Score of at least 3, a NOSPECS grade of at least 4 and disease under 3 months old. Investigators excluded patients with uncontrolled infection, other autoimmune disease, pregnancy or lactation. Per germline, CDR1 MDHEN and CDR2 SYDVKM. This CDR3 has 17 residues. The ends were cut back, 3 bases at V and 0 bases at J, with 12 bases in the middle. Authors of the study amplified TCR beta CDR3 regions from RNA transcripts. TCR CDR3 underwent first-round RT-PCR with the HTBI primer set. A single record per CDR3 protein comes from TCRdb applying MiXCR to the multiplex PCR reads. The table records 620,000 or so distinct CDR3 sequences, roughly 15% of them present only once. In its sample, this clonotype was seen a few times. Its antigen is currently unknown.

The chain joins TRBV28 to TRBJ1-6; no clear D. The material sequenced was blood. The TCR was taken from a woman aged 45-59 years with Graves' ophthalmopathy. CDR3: CASSFSELSSYNSPLHF. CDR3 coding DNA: TGTGCCAGCAGTTTTTCGGAGCTGAGCTCCTATAATTCACCCCTCCACTTT.